These T cell receptor beta chains were read from a single sample in a study of human CD4 T cells and Enterobacteriaceae. Libraries were prepared by immunoSEQ multiplex PCR; TCRdb keeps only in-frame clonotypes and omits some of them. The sample gives roughly 30,000 clones, approximately 82% of which show up once; over 1.5% is in the top ten. Specimen: memory CD4+ T cells from blood. Source of these receptors: a human donor in good health. CDR3s include the opening cysteine and the closing phenylalanine or tryptophan. D genes are given only for firm matches. Size is stated for part of the rows, as once, few or many counts, or as a class when the clone is expanded.

d_gene: NA; len: 14; v_gene: TRBV19; abundance: NA; j_gene: TRBJ2-7; CDR3nt: TGTGCCAGTAGTATAACAGGGTCGTCCTACGAGCAGTACTTC; CDR3aa: CASSITGSSYEQYF
d_gene: NA; len: 14; v_gene: TRBV11-2; abundance: few; j_gene: TRBJ1-1; CDR3nt: TGTGCCAGCAGCTTAAATCCGGGTCCCACTGAAGCTTTCTTT; CDR3aa: CASSLNPGPTEAFF
d_gene: NA; len: 14; v_gene: TRBV6-5; abundance: NA; j_gene: TRBJ1-1; CDR3nt: TGTGCCAGCAGTTACTCCAGAATGAACACTGAAGCTTTCTTT; CDR3aa: CASSYSRMNTEAFF
d_gene: NA; len: 13; v_gene: TRBV6-4; abundance: NA; j_gene: TRBJ1-1; CDR3nt: TGTGCCAGCAGTGACGAGGGAGGGACTGAAGCTTTCTTT; CDR3aa: CASSDEGGTEAFF
d_gene: NA; len: 14; v_gene: TRBV7-3; abundance: NA; j_gene: TRBJ2-1; CDR3nt: TGTGCCAGCAGCGCCAGAGGAACGAACAATGAGCAGTTCTTC; CDR3aa: CASSARGTNNEQFF
d_gene: NA; len: 11; v_gene: TRBV28; abundance: NA; j_gene: TRBJ1-2; CDR3nt: TGTGCGGCCGTAGCTAACTATGGCTACACCTTC; CDR3aa: CAAVANYGYTF
d_gene: TRBD2; len: 17; v_gene: TRBV4-1; abundance: NA; j_gene: TRBJ2-3; CDR3nt: TGCGCCAGCAGCCAAGGGCCTGCTAGCGGGAGTGGTGATACGCAGTATTTT; CDR3aa: CASSQGPASGSGDTQYF
d_gene: TRBD1; len: 15; v_gene: TRBV19; abundance: NA; j_gene: TRBJ1-2; CDR3nt: TGTGCCAGTATCAAAGGGACAGGGGCTAACTATGGCTACACCTTC; CDR3aa: CASIKGTGANYGYTF
d_gene: TRBD2; len: 15; v_gene: TRBV6-4; abundance: few; j_gene: TRBJ2-1; CDR3nt: TGTGCCAGCAGTGAGCGGGAGGGTTCCTACAATGAGCAGTTCTTC; CDR3aa: CASSEREGSYNEQFF
d_gene: TRBD1; len: 12; v_gene: TRBV30; abundance: medium-sized; j_gene: TRBJ1-1; CDR3nt: TGTGCCTCGACAGGGGGCCACACTGAAGCTTTCTTT; CDR3aa: CASTGGHTEAFF
d_gene: TRBD2; len: 11; v_gene: TRBV25-1; abundance: NA; j_gene: TRBJ2-1; CDR3nt: TGTGCCAGCAGCGAGCGGGGGGGGCCGTTCTTC; CDR3aa: CASSERGGPFF
d_gene: NA; len: 13; v_gene: TRBV5-5; abundance: NA; j_gene: TRBJ2-7; CDR3nt: TGTGCCAGCAGCGCCCCGGGAGCGTCTGAGCAGTACTTC; CDR3aa: CASSAPGASEQYF
d_gene: NA; len: 14; v_gene: TRBV28; abundance: NA; j_gene: TRBJ1-5; CDR3nt: TGTGCCAGCACCGGGGGGCAGGGCAATCAGCCCCAGCATTTT; CDR3aa: CASTGGQGNQPQHF
d_gene: NA; len: 14; v_gene: TRBV25-1; abundance: NA; j_gene: TRBJ1-3; CDR3nt: TGTGCCAGCAGCATGGGGGGGACTGGAAACACCATATATTTT; CDR3aa: CASSMGGTGNTIYF
d_gene: NA; len: 13; v_gene: TRBV7-7; abundance: NA; j_gene: TRBJ2-3; CDR3nt: TGTGCCAGCAGCTTATCGGGCACAGATACGCAGTATTTT; CDR3aa: CASSLSGTDTQYF
d_gene: TRBD2; len: 15; v_gene: TRBV7-9; abundance: NA; j_gene: TRBJ2-5; CDR3nt: TGTGCCAGCAGCCCCCCCTTTCCGGGGGGGGAGACCCAGTACTTC; CDR3aa: CASSPPFPGGETQYF
d_gene: NA; len: 13; v_gene: TRBV9; abundance: NA; j_gene: TRBJ2-3; CDR3nt: TGTGCCAGCAGCGTAGTTGGGACAGATACGCAGTATTTT; CDR3aa: CASSVVGTDTQYF
d_gene: NA; len: 13; v_gene: TRBV5-1; abundance: NA; j_gene: TRBJ2-2; CDR3nt: TGCGCCAGCAGCTTGGTTCCCACCGGGGAGCTGTTTTTT; CDR3aa: CASSLVPTGELFF
d_gene: NA; len: 14; v_gene: TRBV27; abundance: NA; j_gene: TRBJ2-7; CDR3nt: TGTGCCAGCAGCCCAGAAGACAGAATCGGGGAGCAGTACTTC; CDR3aa: CASSPEDRIGEQYF
d_gene: TRBD2; len: 15; v_gene: TRBV5-4; abundance: once; j_gene: TRBJ2-7; CDR3nt: TGTGCCAGCAGATCGGGACTAGCGCCTTCCTACGAGCAGTACTTC; CDR3aa: CASRSGLAPSYEQYF
d_gene: TRBD2; len: 13; v_gene: TRBV2; abundance: NA; j_gene: TRBJ2-5; CDR3nt: TGTGCCAGCGGACTAGCGGGAGAAGAGACCCAGTACTTC; CDR3aa: CASGLAGEETQYF
d_gene: TRBD2; len: 16; v_gene: TRBV10-3; abundance: NA; j_gene: TRBJ2-1; CDR3nt: TGTGCCATCAGCGATAATGCGGGAGGGTCCTACAATGAGCAGTTCTTC; CDR3aa: CAISDNAGGSYNEQFF
d_gene: NA; len: 13; v_gene: TRBV11-2; abundance: NA; j_gene: TRBJ2-7; CDR3nt: TGTGCCAGCAGCTGGAAGAGCTCCTACGAGCAGTACTTC; CDR3aa: CASSWKSSYEQYF
d_gene: NA; len: 12; v_gene: TRBV5-1; abundance: NA; j_gene: TRBJ1-1; CDR3nt: TGCGCCAGCCGCCGGGAGAACACTGAAGCTTTCTTT; CDR3aa: CASRRENTEAFF
d_gene: NA; len: 13; v_gene: TRBV6-1; abundance: NA; j_gene: TRBJ2-1; CDR3nt: TGTGCCAGCAGTGAAATACGGAAAGACCCACAGTTCTTC; CDR3aa: CASSEIRKDPQFF
d_gene: NA; len: 16; v_gene: TRBV4-1; abundance: NA; j_gene: TRBJ1-4; CDR3nt: TGCGCCAGCAGCCTCTCCCGGGGCGTCCGGGAAGAAAAACTGTTTTTT; CDR3aa: CASSLSRGVREEKLFF
d_gene: NA; len: 11; v_gene: TRBV20-1; abundance: NA; j_gene: TRBJ2-1; CDR3nt: TGCAGTGCTTACGGTCCCCCCAAGGAGTTCTTC; CDR3aa: CSAYGPPKEFF
d_gene: NA; len: 16; v_gene: TRBV5-4; abundance: NA; j_gene: TRBJ2-2; CDR3nt: TGTGCCAGCAGCTTGACAGGATACTCGAACACCGGGGAGCTGTTTTTT; CDR3aa: CASSLTGYSNTGELFF
d_gene: NA; len: 15; v_gene: TRBV25-1; abundance: NA; j_gene: TRBJ1-5; CDR3nt: TGTGCCAGCAGTGAAGGGGGATATAGCAATCAGCCCCAGCATTTT; CDR3aa: CASSEGGYSNQPQHF
d_gene: TRBD2; len: 18; v_gene: TRBV5-1; abundance: NA; j_gene: TRBJ2-5; CDR3nt: TGCGCCAGCAGCGCCGGGACTAGCGGGAGAGGTTTTCAAGAGACCCAGTACTTC; CDR3aa: CASSAGTSGRGFQETQYF
d_gene: NA; len: 15; v_gene: TRBV28; abundance: NA; j_gene: TRBJ1-1; CDR3nt: TGTGCCAGCAGTTTACTCCAATCAGGGAGCACTGAAGCTTTCTTT; CDR3aa: CASSLLQSGSTEAFF
d_gene: TRBD1; len: 15; v_gene: TRBV2; abundance: NA; j_gene: TRBJ1-2; CDR3nt: TGTGCCAGCAGTCGACAGGGATCCCTTATCGGCGGCTACACCTTC; CDR3aa: CASSRQGSLIGGYTF
d_gene: TRBD1; len: 14; v_gene: TRBV6-5; abundance: NA; j_gene: TRBJ1-1; CDR3nt: TGTGCCAGCAGGATGCCAGGGGGTTCCACTGAAGCTTTCTTT; CDR3aa: CASRMPGGSTEAFF
d_gene: NA; len: 14; v_gene: TRBV7-9; abundance: NA; j_gene: TRBJ1-2; CDR3nt: TGTGCCAGCAGCCAAACAGGGAGGGGGTATGGCTACACCTTC; CDR3aa: CASSQTGRGYGYTF
d_gene: NA; len: 11; v_gene: TRBV2; abundance: NA; j_gene: TRBJ2-4; CDR3nt: TGTGCCAGCAGTGACAGCGGAGAAAAGTACTTC; CDR3aa: CASSDSGEKYF
d_gene: TRBD1; len: 16; v_gene: TRBV7-7; abundance: NA; j_gene: TRBJ2-2; CDR3nt: TGTGCCAGCAGCCCCCAACAGGGGGAAAACACCGGGGAGCTGTTTTTT; CDR3aa: CASSPQQGENTGELFF
d_gene: NA; len: 13; v_gene: TRBV25-1; abundance: NA; j_gene: TRBJ1-2; CDR3nt: TGTGCCAGCAACGAGGGGGGTAACTATGGCTACACCTTC; CDR3aa: CASNEGGNYGYTF
d_gene: TRBD2; len: 15; v_gene: TRBV10-1; abundance: NA; j_gene: TRBJ2-1; CDR3nt: TGCGCCAGCAGTAGGGGACTAGCGGGGGCCAATGAGCAGTTCTTC; CDR3aa: CASSRGLAGANEQFF
d_gene: NA; len: 14; v_gene: TRBV14; abundance: few; j_gene: TRBJ2-5; CDR3nt: TGTGCCAGCAGCCAAGTTGCGGGCAGTGTGACCCAGTACTTC; CDR3aa: CASSQVAGSVTQYF
d_gene: TRBD2; len: 12; v_gene: TRBV10-1; abundance: few; j_gene: TRBJ2-5; CDR3nt: TGCGCCAGCAGTCCCCGGGAGGGGACCCAGTACTTC; CDR3aa: CASSPREGTQYF